This T cell receptor beta chain was identified during a study of blood T cell repertoires in COVID-19 (dated by TCRdb to 2020 to 2022). Context from the whole study: Samples from collaborators originated in the United States, Italy and Spain and spanned both the acute and convalescent phases of COVID-19. The material from the prospective study consisted of cDNA or gDNA derived from T cells, B-cell-depleted T cells, or PBMCs. Subjects who had been exposed to COVID-19, were actively infected with it, or had recovered from it provided the deeply sampled blood TCRbeta repertoires that made up the dataset. The repertoires were released in a freely available public database meant as a resource for research on the immune response to SARS-CoV-2. Samples came from the ongoing ImmuneRACE study (first 160 participants) plus 1,254 subjects from 6 global collaborators. The sample metadata nearly always contained a de-identified subject ID, COVID-19 status, age in years and sex. Where available, HLA class I and class II types were taken from metadata supplied by the sample provider and were not determined by assay-based typing.

TCRbeta CDR3 regions were amplified from genomic DNA using the immunoSEQ Assay, a bias-controlled multiplex PCR. The paper's data handling went like this. The number of nucleated cells in each sample was estimated from the amplification of reference gene primers within the assay. Sequence reads were collapsed and filtered to measure the absolute abundance of every unique TCRbeta CDR3 rearrangement. Productive Simpson clonality was computed per sample as the square root of Simpson's diversity index over productive rearrangements. The table was pulled from immuneACCESS by TCRdb, which kept in-frame rearrangements only. Such tables lose some clones; where checked, under half of the loss comes from unresolved V genes, and the rest has no known cause. V, J and clone size are those of that table, while D and trimming were read from the DNA. The sample yields about 83,000 clones; approximately 78% were counted once. The ten largest clones take up roughly 15% of the sample.

Collaborating institutions collected whole blood in K2EDTA tubes following their own protocols. Collaborator samples were shipped for TCRbeta analysis as frozen whole blood, isolated PBMCs, or DNA extracted from either sample type. In the germline V gene, CDR1 corresponds to SGHDN and CDR2 to FVKESK. V and J are truncated by 3 bases and 5 bases respectively, leaving an intervening sequence of 23 bases. The CDR3 measures 17 amino acids from cysteine to phenylalanine. Left in the record is the CDR3 DNA by itself, 51 bases read in frame from the first base. The paper's findings and limits, for the study overall: How much clinical and demographic metadata was included differed by source and by participant, and the metadata was provided uncurated.

A note on this clone: What antigen it recognizes has not been identified. No much larger clone exists at a distance of one base, and base qualities are not known.

The sequence derives from an elderly woman with acute or convalescent COVID-19. The sequence is built from TRBV14 and TRBJ2-7, with TRBD1 as a weak D call on 6 bases. Source material: peripheral blood. The CDR3 region reads CASSHRGGPFGSDEQYF. The DNA sequence is given as TGTGCCAGCAGCCATCGAGGGGGACCCTTCGGATCTGACGAGCAGTACTTC.